The 23 T cell receptor beta chains below all came from one sample that was sequenced in a study of tumor and adjacent non-tumor tissue in lung cancer. This sample's RNA came from whole unsorted tissue. TCRbeta libraries were built with three rounds of nested PCR, modified from ARM-PCR. TCRdb recomputed calls from the multiplex PCR reads with MiXCR, one row per CDR3 protein. The sample records roughly 200,000 distinct CDR3 sequences, roughly 70% being singletons. Sequenced material: lung tumor tissue. Receptors were obtained from a man aged 55 to 70 with non-small cell lung cancer.

On this clonotype: A read error may account for a junction end that differs from germline. The chain has TRBV4-2 and TRBJ2-1; D may be TRBD2 (5 bases). Germline V CDR1 and CDR2: LGHNA, YNFKEQ. The CDR3 totals 15 residues. The CDR3 protein is CASRQATGSYNEQFF. Here the CDR3 DNA reads TGTGCCAGCAGACAAGCAACGGGATCCTACAATGAGCAGTTCTTC.

This clonotype showed up just once. This may arise from a read error, as a much more abundant clone is one base away. The V and J genes are TRBV6-5 and TRBJ2-7; D is possibly TRBD2 (5 bases). Germline assignment: CDR1 MNHEY and CDR2 SVGAGI. The CDR3 consists of 15 residues. V dropped 0 bases and J dropped 5 bases, with 14 bases sitting between them. The CDR3 region is CASSYSFRRKDEQYF. CDR3 bases: TGTGCCAGCAGTTACTCGTTCAGGAGGAAAGACGAGCAGTACTTC.

Regarding this clonotype: It is likely a read error, because the conserved phenylalanine at the end of the CDR3 is missing. The chain employs TRBV20-1 and TRBJ2-3; 9 bases fit TRBD2. Germline-derived CDR1 and CDR2 are DFQATT and SNEGSKA (reference sequence). The CDR3 has 14 residues. The CDR3 coding sequence is TGCAGTGCAAGAGTCGCGGGGGGGGAAGGTACGCAGTATCTT. It is translated as CSARVAGGEGTQYL.

Regarding this clonotype: Given a much more abundant clone one base away, this may be a read error. The chain combines TRBV20-1 with TRBJ1-6; possibly TRBD1 for D (5 bases). The CDR3 length is 13 residues. Germline CDR1 reads DFQATT; CDR2 reads SNEGSKA (reference sequence). The DNA for the CDR3 is TGCAATGCAAGGGACGTTCCGGGGTCACCCCTCCACTTT. Amino acid sequence: CNARDVPGSPLHF.

The DNA for the CDR3 is TGTGCCAGCAGTACCTTAACAAGTGAGCAGTACTTC. Translating gives CASSTLTSEQYF. The gene calls are TRBV28 and TRBJ2-7; unclear D gene. CDR1 is MDHEN, CDR2 SYDVKM, per germline. This CDR3 is 12 amino acids long. Trimming left V 5 bases short and J 7 bases short, with 12 bases between. The whole variable domain, filled in from reference TRBV28 and TRBJ2-7, reads DVKVTQSSRYLVKRTGEKVFLECVQDMDHENMFWYRQDPGLGLRLIYFSYDVKMKEKGDIPEGYSVSREKKERFSLILESASTNQTSMYLCASSTLTSEQYFGPGTRLTVT.

The chain has TRBV4-2 and TRBJ1-2, with 8 bases aligning to TRBD1. The J segment lost 5 bases and the V segment lost 7 bases, leaving 6 bases of the junction unmatched. CDR3 length equals 13 residues. Germline V lookup: CDR1 LGHNA, CDR2 YNFKEQ. Here the CDR3 DNA reads TGTGCCAGCATGCAAGGGACAGGTTATGGCTACACCTTC. This sequence encodes CASMQGTGYGYTF.

This clonotype came up many times. CDR3 DNA: TGCAGCGTTGTTCCTAGCGCTGGTGAGCAGTTCTTC. Encoded protein: CSVVPSAGEQFF. The chain joins TRBV29-1 to TRBJ2-1; D is possibly TRBD2 (6 bases). The CDR3 is 12 residues long. Trimming took 4 bases from V and 9 from J, leaving 13 bases between them. Germline loops: CDR1 SQVTM, CDR2 ANQGSEA.

On this clonotype: Given a much more abundant clone one base away, this may be a read error. The rearrangement uses TRBV20-1 and TRBJ2-7; D is tentatively TRBD1 or TRBD2 (6 bases each). Per the germline V gene, CDR1 is DFQATT and CDR2 is SNEGSKA (reference sequence). This CDR3 contains 14 residues. Deletions cut 5 bases from V and 0 bases from J, with 14 bases between. Here the CDR3 reads CSACRTGASYEQYF. The CDR3, as DNA: TGCAGTGCTTGTAGGACGGGGGCCTCCTACGAGCAGTACTTC.

Details on this clonotype: Relative to the germline gene, one junction end is altered; a read error may explain this. The chain carries TRBV7-8 and TRBJ2-2; tentatively, D is TRBD1 or TRBD2 (5 bases each). The CDR3 contains 15 residues. Germline assignment: CDR1 SGHVS and CDR2 FQNEAQ. The CDR3 DNA reads TGTGCCAGCATCGACCTTGGGGGAGTTGCCGGGGAGCTGCTTTTT. Translated: CASIDLGGVAGELLF.

This clonotype has a count of ten or more. The junction differs from germline at one of its ends, possibly a read error. This chain links TRBV11-2 with TRBJ2-2; 7 bases fit TRBD2. CDR1 is SGHAT and CDR2 is FQNNGV in the germline V gene. This CDR3 has 14 residues. CDR3 nucleotide sequence: TGTGCCAGCAGCTTAAGCGGTCCAGGCGGGGGGCTGTTTTTT. It yields the protein CASSLSGPGGGLFF.

A few counts support this clonotype. The chain couples TRBV6-5 to TRBJ1-6; the match to TRBD1 covers 11 bases. Trimming took 4 bases from V and 7 from J; bases not matched to a gene: 9. The CDR3 loop spans 17 amino acids. Germline values: CDR1 MNHEY, CDR2 SVGAGI. CDR3 in amino acids: CASSSGQGATRNSPLHF. The CDR3 nucleotides are TGTGCCAGCAGTTCTGGACAGGGGGCAACTAGGAATTCACCCCTCCACTTT.

This clonotype has just one count. A much larger clone differs by one base, so this may be a read error. The chain uses TRBV12-3 or TRBV12-4 and TRBJ2-7; the D is unclear. Trimming stripped 7 bases from V and 3 bases from J, with 16 bases between. The CDR3 sequence is 14 residues long. The CDR3 spells CASTFTLEGYEQYF. CDR3 in DNA: TGTGCCAGCACTTTCACCCTAGAAGGCTACGAGCAGTACTTC.

Remarks on this clonotype: A much more abundant neighbour one base away suggests this may be a read error. The J gene is TRBJ1-5, the V gene TRBV20-1; D unresolved. Germline V gene data show CDR1 as DFQATT and CDR2 as SNEGSKA (reference sequence). This CDR3 region has 14 residues. The CDR3, as DNA: TGCTGTGCTAGTGCCCAGCTCCTCAATCAGCCCCAGCATTTT. Protein sequence: CCASAQLLNQPQHF.

V usage is TRBV12-3 or TRBV12-4 and J usage is TRBJ1-4; perhaps TRBD1 as D (5 bases). This CDR3 region has 15 residues. V lost 5 bases and J lost 6, with 16 bases in between. The CDR3 is CASSVPMGVYEKLFF. DNA for the CDR3: TGTGCCAGCAGTGTCCCTATGGGGGTTTATGAAAAACTGTTTTTT.

On this clonotype itself: This may come from a read error, since a much larger clone is one base off. The V and J genes are TRBV6-1 and TRBJ1-4; D remains unclear. The CDR3 has 13 residues. The germline CDR1 and CDR2 sequences are MNHNS and SASEGT. The CDR3 DNA reads TGTGCCAGCAGTGCCCAGGCGGAGGAAATACTGTTTTTT. It encodes CASSAQAEEILFF.

This clonotype was found a few times. A read error is possible here, since a much larger clone lies one base away. The J gene is TRBJ2-1, the V gene TRBV11-2, with TRBD1 matching over 9 bases. Germline V gene lookup returns CDR1 SGHAT and CDR2 FQNNGV. CDR3 length: 15 residues. The CDR3 sequence is CAISNPGQGSNEQFF. The DNA for the CDR3 is TGTGCCATCAGCAACCCGGGACAGGGAAGTAATGAGCAGTTCTTC.

In this sample, this clonotype turned up a few times. V gene TRBV24-1 combines with J gene TRBJ2-5; unclear D gene. Trimming took off 3 bases at V and 3 bases at J, with 4 bases between the two ends. This CDR3 has 12 residues. Looked up from germline, CDR1 is KGHDR and CDR2 is SFDVKD. The CDR3 loop is CATSDTKETQYF. The CDR3 DNA sequence: TGTGCCACCAGTGATACGAAAGAGACCCAGTACTTC.

The chain combines TRBV20-1 with TRBJ1-5; D perhaps matches TRBD1 (5 bases). This CDR3 contains 14 residues. The V gene's germline CDR1 is DFQATT and CDR2 SNEGSKA (reference sequence). V shed 5 bases and J shed 3 bases, with 14 bases lying between them. The CDR3 reads CSALGPDNNQPQHF. CDR3 DNA: TGCAGTGCTCTAGGGCCGGACAACAATCAGCCCCAGCATTTT.

About this clonotype: The junction departs from germline at one end; a sequencing error may be responsible. The gene calls are TRBV12-3 or TRBV12-4 and TRBJ2-3; D gene ambiguous. The CDR3 contains 14 residues. In nucleotides, the CDR3 is TGTGTCAGCAGTTTAAACAGAGCCACAGATACTCAGTATTTT. It codes for CVSSLNRATDTQYF.

In the case of this clonotype: A much larger clone differs from this one at a single base, so this may be a read error. The J gene is TRBJ2-5, the V gene TRBV5-4; 8 nucleotides agree with TRBD2. Germline lookup yields CDR1 SGHNT and CDR2 YYREEE (reference sequence). The CDR3 totals 14 residues. CDR3 protein: CASSLRGGMEIQYF. The DNA of the CDR3 is TGTGCCAGCAGCCTCCGGGGGGGGATGGAGATCCAGTACTTC.

The chain couples TRBV4-2 to TRBJ2-2; 8 bases match TRBD2. From germline, CDR1 is LGHNA and CDR2 YNFKEQ. The CDR3 consists of 16 residues. CDR3 amino acids: CESSLSGGANTGELFF. CDR3 DNA: TGTGAAAGCAGCCTCAGCGGGGGCGCGAACACCGGGGAGCTGTTTTTT.

This sequence joins TRBV12-3 or TRBV12-4 and TRBJ2-2; 9 bases align to TRBD1. The CDR3 extends over 14 amino acids. The junction had 11 bases not matched to a gene; V was cut back by 4 bases and J by 14 bases. CDR3 in DNA: TGTGCCAGCAGTTGGACAGGGGACACCGTGGACCTGTTTTTT. Its protein product is CASSWTGDTVDLFF.

In this sample, this clonotype turned up a few times. The CDR3 coding sequence is TGTGCCACCAGTGATTATGCCGGGCCAAAGGGAGGGGAGCTGTTTTTT. Translation gives CATSDYAGPKGGELFF. The chain uses TRBV24-1 and TRBJ2-2; D not certain. Germline lookup yields CDR1 KGHDR and CDR2 SFDVKD. The germline V and J ends were trimmed by 2 bases and 8 bases, with 17 bases remaining between them. The CDR3 runs 16 residues.